This T cell receptor beta chain was identified during a study of cytomegalovirus exposure and HLA in healthy donors (dated by TCRdb to about 2017). As for the study more broadly: According to an earlier analysis of a few hundred of the donors, some 180 million T cells yielded over 100 million unique TCR beta sequences and 276 Gb of sequence data. Rather than drawing on any new phenotypic data, the later analysis identified candidate immune exposures from TCR beta sequences and the way those sequences occurred across donors. To study patterns of TCR occurrence, a later analysis re-analyzed previously published TCR beta repertoires from 666 donors and added high-resolution HLA genotyping. To predict cytomegalovirus infection status, the study combined high-throughput TCR immunosequencing, statistical association of individual TCRs with disease status, and machine learning. HLA typing covered class I and class II loci at four-digit resolution. Roughly five DR-DQ haplotypes were handled as single units for association and clustering, since linkage in the cohort was strong. The study profiled the T cell repertoires of 550 to 700 subjects by immunosequencing and related them to cytomegalovirus serostatus. In an earlier analysis of a few hundred of the donors, high-throughput TCR beta sequencing was used to judge whether each TCR beta V gene segment behaved as functional or pseudogenic. An early release covering more than 500 HLA-typed donors comprised about 300 gigabases of sequencing data and 85 million or so unique TCR sequences. A later genetic analysis used genome-wide SNP genotypes for about three fifths of the 666 donors, treating that subset as a discovery cohort. Of the 300 to 450 genotyped donors, roughly 80% fell in the genetic ancestry cluster associated with self-reported Caucasian donors. The number of donors typed differed by locus, with about 620-630 for A, B, C, DRB1 and DQB1, roughly 520 for DQA1, 606 for DPA1, and around 460 for DPB1. Donor age, sex, ethnicity and CMV serostatus were compiled alongside the repertoire data. Among some 410 genotyped donors of the cohort, an average of about 220,000 unique TCR beta nucleotide sequences was sequenced per donor, of which roughly 17% were non-productive. The study was designed to test whether signatures of past pathogen exposure could be identified by cataloging public T cell receptors. Every discovery cohort repertoire had been produced on one sequencing platform. A separate validation cohort of roughly 130 different subjects was used in addition to the roughly 670-subject first cohort. The investigation overall reported the following: According to a later genetic analysis, donors in an Asian-associated ancestry cluster had fewer N-insertions in productive TCRs than the roughly 700-donor mean. Immune exposure information for the cohort was limited to CMV serostatus. A few of the identified cytomegalovirus-associated TCR beta chains were confirmed in vitro to be specific for cytomegalovirus antigens. When HLA alleles, especially DR and DQ, strongly co-occurred, attributing TCR associations to individual alleles was difficult. Some IMGT-functional V segments, including TRBV6-2 and TRBV6-3, could not be told apart with the 87-base-pair reads, so those segments were excluded. V-gene and J-gene trimming of TCR beta chains was associated with a missense DCLRE1C variant in a later genetic analysis, and the association was replicated in an independent cohort. Linkage disequilibrium might explain the correlated functional status among segregating V segments, but an unknown experimental factor could not be excluded. In this cohort, only TCR beta chains were sequenced, and detectable features were limited by the absence of alpha or paired-chain data. In a later analysis, the rate of TCR association differed among HLA loci, with DRB1 alleles having the most associated TCRs and HLA-C alleles having the fewest. Cytomegalovirus status was reported to be diagnosed by the classifier with high specificity and sensitivity in both the original and validation cohorts. Because HLA typing was unavailable for some donors at each locus, only the typed subset was used in association tests. A total of fewer than 200 TCR beta chains were listed by the study as associated with cytomegalovirus. A cluster of highly shared sequence variants was judged likely to represent a technical artifact of the sequencing pipeline. In a later analysis, HLA-associated TCR beta chains showed more clonal expansion and lower generation probabilities than non-associated chains that were equally common. Sequencing depth was assumed to be roughly uniform across donors in the presence/absence analyses, though that assumption may not hold. The authors suggested that the approach could potentially be generalized to other disease states and immunological phenotypes. While some public TCRs were present in many individuals, most TCR sequences turned up only very rarely across donors. Most CMV-associated TCR beta chains appeared to be HLA-restricted in a later analysis, and the HLA associations seemed to be driven largely by CMV exposure. A further reported finding was that TCR beta sequences accurately predicted the HLA-A and HLA-B alleles for most subjects in the first cohort. A later analysis reported that several top co-occurrence clusters appeared linked to parvovirus B19, influenza, CMV and Epstein-Barr virus. In an earlier analysis of roughly 560 of the donors, most TCR beta V segments were observed in productive rearrangements about 87% or about 30% of the time, broadly matching IMGT annotations. The earlier analysis of around 600 of the donors excluded seventeen rarely observed V segments, including chromosome 9 orphons, because counts were too low. In a later analysis, 16,951 TCR beta sequences were associated with specific HLA alleles at a false discovery rate of 0.05.

The CDR3 sequence holds 14 residues, the cysteine and phenylalanine included. Only the CDR3 portion is preserved as DNA: 42 bases, with reading frame beginning at the first base. Per the germline V gene, MNHNS is the CDR1 and SASEGT is the CDR2. Deletion took 4 bases off V and 0 bases off J, with a span of 8 bases between the germline ends. Library preparation employed the immunoSEQ multiplex PCR assay. The multiplex PCR relied on a mix of 60 forward primers for TCR Vbeta segments and 13 reverse primers for TCR Jbeta segments. A multiplex PCR assay on genomic DNA amplified the CDR3 region of rearranged TCR beta genes. Amplified TCR beta libraries were sequenced as 87-base-pair reads on the Illumina HiSeq System. For the original study's pipeline: A later analysis counted about 76 million unique TCR beta chains across the 650 to 700 repertoires, and 9.5 million to 11 million of these chains were shared by at least two donors. Raw reads were error-corrected and collapsed into unique sequences by a nearest-neighbor algorithm in which closely related sequences were merged to remove PCR and sequencing errors. Alignment of CDR3 sequences to IMGT reference sequences was used to assign V, D and J gene segments. For a sequence to be retained, a match of at least six nucleotides was required to both a V gene segment and a J gene segment. Rearrangements were called productive when the CDR3 lacked stop codons and stayed in frame with V and J; all others were non-productive. CDR3 was defined by IMGT convention, running from the second conserved V-encoded cysteine to the conserved J-encoded phenylalanine. The earlier analysis of 550 to 650 of the donors excluded any sequence lacking an unambiguous match to a single V gene segment. In an earlier analysis of several hundred of the donors, V segments were called functional above 56.7% productive rearrangements and were called segregating when the between-donor standard deviation exceeded 5%. A statistical classification framework was built to diagnose cytomegalovirus status from the catalog of TCR beta chain sequences. In a later analysis, V and J genes were assigned by comparing TCR nucleotide sequences against IMGT/GENE-DB human TR gene sequences. In a later analysis, CDR3 sequences and most-parsimonious VDJ recombination scenarios were assigned using the TCRdist pipeline. A later analysis defined each TCR beta chain by its CDR3 amino acid sequence plus V-gene family, and excluded reads lacking a unique V-gene family. To address suspected cross-contamination and a sequencing artifact, a later analysis removed a few hundred highly shared, low-generation-probability nucleotide sequences. For each public chain, a later analysis derived a clonal expansion index from normalized ranks of inferred template counts within each repertoire. Generation probabilities in a later analysis came from a VDJ recombination model fitted to out-of-frame rearrangements, and those results were checked against IGoR. In a later analysis, hypergeometric tests were used to score TCR-TCR, TCR-HLA and TCR-CMV co-occurrence, with a repertoire-size bias correction applied to TCR pairs. To estimate false discovery rates, a later analysis permuted the HLA or CMV assignments 20 times. In a later analysis, co-occurring TCRs were grouped using DBSCAN, and TCRdist sequence similarity was added for clustering within HLA-allele-positive subsets. Repertoires with fewer than 30,000 or more than 120,000 public chains, plus five repertoires with anomalous nucleotide sharing, were excluded from co-occurrence clustering. The table was pulled from immuneACCESS by TCRdb, which kept in-frame rearrangements only. Such tables lose some clones; where checked, under half of the loss comes from unresolved V genes, and the rest has no known cause. V and J calls plus clone size are reproduced from that table; the DNA served to infer D and trimming. The sample contains over 250,000 clones, 72% of them found a single time. 2% to 2.5% of the sample goes to the ten largest clones.

This clone was detected only once. Its antigen specificity is not known. The input lacks base qualities; no much larger clone sits a single base away. The cohort consisted of 650 to 700 healthy bone marrow donors. At the time of sampling, every cohort member was nominally healthy, though immune exposures that went unrecorded were likely present. The donor tested CMV seronegative, placing the donor among the 350 to 400 seronegative members of the cohort. Every donor gave a peripheral blood sample, and the peripheral blood mononuclear cells from that sample were used for TCR beta sequencing. Genomic DNA extraction from the blood cell samples was performed with the Qiagen DNeasy Blood Extraction Kit.

The chain is assembled from TRBV6-1 and TRBJ2-3, with no confidently assigned D gene. The clonotype originates from a female donor in good health and CMV-seronegative. The sample was PBMCs. The CDR3 protein is CASSAVLSTDTQYF. The DNA sequence is as follows: TGTGCCAGCAGTGCCGTTCTTAGCACAGATACGCAGTATTTT.